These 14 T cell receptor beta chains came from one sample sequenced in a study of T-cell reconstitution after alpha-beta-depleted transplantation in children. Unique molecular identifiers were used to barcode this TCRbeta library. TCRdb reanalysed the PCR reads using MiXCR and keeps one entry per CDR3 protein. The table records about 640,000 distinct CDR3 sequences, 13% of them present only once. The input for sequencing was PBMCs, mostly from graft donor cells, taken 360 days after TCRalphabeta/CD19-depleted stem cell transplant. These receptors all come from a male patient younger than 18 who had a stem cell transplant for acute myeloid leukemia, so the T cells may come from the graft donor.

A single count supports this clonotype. The CDR3 DNA reads TGCAGCGCTACGACTAGCGGGGGTTGCTACGAGCAGTACTTC. This sequence encodes CSATTSGGCYEQYF. The chain is built from TRBV29-1 and TRBJ2-7, with TRBD2 matching over 12 bases. This CDR3 is built from 14 residues. Germline V gene lookup returns CDR1 SQVTM and CDR2 ANQGSEA. Unmatched junction bases numbered 7, after V lost 7 bases and J lost 3 bases.

The CDR3 sequence is CSPAETQYF. The CDR3 region has the DNA TGCAGTCCCGCAGAGACCCAGTACTTC. The chain employs TRBV20-1 and TRBJ2-5, with D unresolved. This CDR3 spans 9 amino acids. With 8 bases removed from V and 4 bases from J, the gap between germline ends came to 5 bases. CDR1 is DFQATT, CDR2 SNEGSKA, per germline (reference sequence).

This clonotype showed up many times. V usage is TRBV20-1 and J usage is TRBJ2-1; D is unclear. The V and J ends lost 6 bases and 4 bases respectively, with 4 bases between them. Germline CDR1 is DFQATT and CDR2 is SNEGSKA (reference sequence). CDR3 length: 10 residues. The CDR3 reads CSAIYNEQFF. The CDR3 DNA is TGCAGTGCAATATACAATGAGCAGTTCTTC.

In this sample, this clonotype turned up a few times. The DNA of the CDR3 is TGCGCCAGCAGCCAAGAAGAAGGCGGGAGCCTTTACAATGAGCAGTTCTTC. This gives the protein CASSQEEGGSLYNEQFF. The chain links TRBV4-3 to TRBJ2-1; 7 bases map to TRBD2. The V gene's germline CDR1 is LGHNA and CDR2 YSLEER. J was trimmed by 4 bases and V by 0 bases; bases with no gene match: 9. The CDR3 extends over 17 amino acids.

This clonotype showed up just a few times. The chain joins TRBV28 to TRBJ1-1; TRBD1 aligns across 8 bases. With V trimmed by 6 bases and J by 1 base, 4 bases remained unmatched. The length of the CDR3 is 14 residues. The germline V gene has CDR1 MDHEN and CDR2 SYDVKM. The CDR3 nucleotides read TGTGCCAGCAGGCTAGGGACAGGGAACACTGAAGCTTTCTTT. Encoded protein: CASRLGTGNTEAFF.

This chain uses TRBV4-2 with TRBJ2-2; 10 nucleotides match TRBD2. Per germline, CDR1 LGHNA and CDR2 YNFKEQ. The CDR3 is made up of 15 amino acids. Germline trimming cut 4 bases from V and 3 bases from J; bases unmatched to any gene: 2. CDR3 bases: TGTGCCAGCAGCCCAGCGGGAGGGGACACCGGGGAGCTGTTTTTT. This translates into CASSPAGGDTGELFF.

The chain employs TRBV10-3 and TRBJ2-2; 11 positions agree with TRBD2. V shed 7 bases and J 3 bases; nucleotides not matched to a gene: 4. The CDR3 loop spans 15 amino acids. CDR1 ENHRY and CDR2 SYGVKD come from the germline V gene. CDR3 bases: TGTGCCATCACTCAACTAGCGGGAGACACCGGGGAGCTGTTTTTT. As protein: CAITQLAGDTGELFF.

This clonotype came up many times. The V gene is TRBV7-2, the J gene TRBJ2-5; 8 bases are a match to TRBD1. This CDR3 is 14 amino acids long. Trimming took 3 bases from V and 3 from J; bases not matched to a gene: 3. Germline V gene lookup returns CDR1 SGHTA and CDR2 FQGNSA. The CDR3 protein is CASSFPDREETQYF. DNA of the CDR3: TGTGCCAGCAGCTTCCCGGACAGGGAAGAGACCCAGTACTTC.

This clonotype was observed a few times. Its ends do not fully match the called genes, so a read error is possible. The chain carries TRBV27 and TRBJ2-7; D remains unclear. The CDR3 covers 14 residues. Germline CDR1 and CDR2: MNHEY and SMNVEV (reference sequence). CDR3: CATSADYQTYEQYF. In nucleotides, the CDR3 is TGTGCCACCAGTGCCGATTATCAAACCTACGAGCAGTACTTC.

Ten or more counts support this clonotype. CDR3 amino acids: CASTIILGGATDNEQFF. In DNA, the CDR3 is TGTGCCAGCACCATTATCCTGGGGGGAGCTACCGACAATGAGCAGTTCTTC. This chain links TRBV12-3 or TRBV12-4 with TRBJ2-1; tentative D call: TRBD2 (6 bases). The ends were cut back, 7 bases at V and 5 bases at J, with 24 bases in the middle. The CDR3 has 17 amino acids.

CDR3 coding DNA: TGTGCCAGCAGCGTACAAGGGACGTCGACGGGCGAGCAGTACTTC. Residues: CASSVQGTSTGEQYF. The J gene is TRBJ2-7, the V gene TRBV9; either TRBD1 or TRBD2 may supply D (5 bases each). Trimming pared 1 base from V and 6 bases from J, leaving 17 bases between. Germline CDR1 and CDR2: SGDLS and YYNGEE. This CDR3 has 15 amino acids.

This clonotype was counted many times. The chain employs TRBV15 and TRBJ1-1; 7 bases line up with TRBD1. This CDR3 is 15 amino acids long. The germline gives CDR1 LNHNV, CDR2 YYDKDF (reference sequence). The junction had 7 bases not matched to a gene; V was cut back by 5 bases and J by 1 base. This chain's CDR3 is CATSARQGRNTEAFF. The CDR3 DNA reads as TGTGCCACCAGCGCCCGACAGGGACGGAACACTGAAGCTTTCTTT.

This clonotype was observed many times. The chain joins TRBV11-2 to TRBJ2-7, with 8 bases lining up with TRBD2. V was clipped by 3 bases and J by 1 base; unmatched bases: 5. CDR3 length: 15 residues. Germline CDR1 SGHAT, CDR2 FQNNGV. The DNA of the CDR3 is TGTGCCAGCAGCTTTACTACTAGCGGATCCTACGAGCAGTACTTC. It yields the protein CASSFTTSGSYEQYF.

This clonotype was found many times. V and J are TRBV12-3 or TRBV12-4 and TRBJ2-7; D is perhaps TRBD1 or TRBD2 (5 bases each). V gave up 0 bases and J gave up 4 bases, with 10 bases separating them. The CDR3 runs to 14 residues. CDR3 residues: CASSLAGWGYEQYF. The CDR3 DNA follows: TGTGCCAGCAGTTTAGCAGGCTGGGGGTACGAGCAGTACTTC.